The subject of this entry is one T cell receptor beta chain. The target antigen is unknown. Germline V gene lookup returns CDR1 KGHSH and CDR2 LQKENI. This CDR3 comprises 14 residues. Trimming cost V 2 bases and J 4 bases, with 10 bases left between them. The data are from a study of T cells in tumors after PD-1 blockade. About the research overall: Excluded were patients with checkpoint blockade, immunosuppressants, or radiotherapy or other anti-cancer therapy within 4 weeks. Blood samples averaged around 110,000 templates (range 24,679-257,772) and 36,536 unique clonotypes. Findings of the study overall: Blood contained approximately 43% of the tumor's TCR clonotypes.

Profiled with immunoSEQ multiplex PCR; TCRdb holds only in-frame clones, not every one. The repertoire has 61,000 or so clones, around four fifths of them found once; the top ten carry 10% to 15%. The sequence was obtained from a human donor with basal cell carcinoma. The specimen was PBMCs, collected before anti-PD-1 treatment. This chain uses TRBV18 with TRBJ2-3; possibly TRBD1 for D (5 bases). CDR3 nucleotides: TGTGCCAGCTCACCATCGGCAGGGCCAGATACGCAGTATTTT. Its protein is CASSPSAGPDTQYF.